This entry describes one T cell receptor (beta chain). Its antigen is as yet unknown. CDR1 is SGHAT, CDR2 FQNNGV, per germline. V trimming: 5 bases; J trimming: 5 bases; junction bases outside the gene matches: 5. This CDR3 has 14 amino acids. The data belong to a study of cytomegalovirus exposure and HLA in healthy donors. Study-level findings and limits: In a later analysis, productive TCRs from donors in an Asian-associated ancestry cluster reportedly carried fewer N-insertions than the cohort mean. A cluster of highly shared sequence variants was likely a sequencing artifact.

The PCR was carried out with 60 Vbeta primers and 13 Jbeta primers. TCRdb keeps only in-frame clones here, not all; method: immunoSEQ multiplex PCR. The sample has about 70,000 clones; the top ten hold 2% to 3%. Sequencing input: PBMCs. V gene TRBV11-2 combines with J gene TRBJ2-5, with TRBD2 matching 10 bases. This clonotype was obtained from a female donor in good health and CMV-seropositive. The CDR3 here is CASSKAGGLETQYF. The CDR3 nucleotides read TGTGCCAGCAGCAAAGCGGGGGGGCTGGAGACCCAGTACTTC.